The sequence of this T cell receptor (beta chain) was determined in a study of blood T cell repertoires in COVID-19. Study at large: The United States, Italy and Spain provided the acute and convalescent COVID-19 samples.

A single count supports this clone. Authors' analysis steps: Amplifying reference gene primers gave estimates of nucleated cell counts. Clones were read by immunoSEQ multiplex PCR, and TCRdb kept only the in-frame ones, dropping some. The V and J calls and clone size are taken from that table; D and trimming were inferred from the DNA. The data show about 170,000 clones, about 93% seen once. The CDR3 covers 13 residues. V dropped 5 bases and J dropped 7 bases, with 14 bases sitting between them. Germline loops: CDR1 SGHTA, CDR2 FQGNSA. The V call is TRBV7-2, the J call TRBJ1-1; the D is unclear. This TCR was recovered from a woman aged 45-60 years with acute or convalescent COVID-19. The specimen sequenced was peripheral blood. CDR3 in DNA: TGTGCCAGCAGCCCTACTATCTTGGTTGAAGCTTTCTTT. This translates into CASSPTILVEAFF.